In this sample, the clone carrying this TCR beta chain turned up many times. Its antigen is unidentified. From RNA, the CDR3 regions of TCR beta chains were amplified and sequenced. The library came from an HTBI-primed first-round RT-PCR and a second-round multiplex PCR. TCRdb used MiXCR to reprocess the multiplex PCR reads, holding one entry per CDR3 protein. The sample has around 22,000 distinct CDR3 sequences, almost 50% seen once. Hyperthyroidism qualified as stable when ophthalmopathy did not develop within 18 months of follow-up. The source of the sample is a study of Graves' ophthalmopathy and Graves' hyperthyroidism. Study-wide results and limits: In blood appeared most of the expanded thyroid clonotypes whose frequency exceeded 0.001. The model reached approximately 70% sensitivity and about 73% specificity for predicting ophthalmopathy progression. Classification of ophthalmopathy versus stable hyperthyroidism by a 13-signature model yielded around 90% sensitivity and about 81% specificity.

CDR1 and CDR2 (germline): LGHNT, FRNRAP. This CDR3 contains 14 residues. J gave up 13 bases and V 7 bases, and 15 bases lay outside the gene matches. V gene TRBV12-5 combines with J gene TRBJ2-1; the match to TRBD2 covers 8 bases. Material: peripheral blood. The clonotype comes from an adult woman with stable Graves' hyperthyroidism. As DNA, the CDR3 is TGTGCTAGTGTCGGGACTAGAGACCCCAATCAACAGTTCTTC. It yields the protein CASVGTRDPNQQFF.